These 18 T cell receptor beta chains came from one sample sequenced in a study of response to subunit inactivated influenza vaccine. Using its own MiXCR run on the RT-PCR reads, TCRdb lists one record per CDR3 protein. The data show hundreds of thousands of distinct CDR3 sequences, with less than 20% seen just once and approximately 10% held by the top ten. Sequenced material: PBMCs from blood, taken approximately 12 days after vaccination. Receptor source: a man aged 45 to 65 who received an inactivated influenza vaccine.

This clonotype was detected only a few times. V and J are TRBV4-3 and TRBJ2-1, with TRBD2 as a possible D gene (5 bases). Germline values: CDR1 LGHNA, CDR2 YSLEER. V lost 0 bases, J lost 2 bases, and 11 bases lay in between. There are 16 residues in the CDR3. The CDR3 protein is CASSQEFSVAYNEQFF. CDR3 bases: TGCGCCAGCAGCCAAGAATTTAGCGTGGCCTACAATGAGCAGTTCTTC.

This clonotype was counted many times. The chain joins TRBV29-1 to TRBJ2-1, with D perhaps TRBD1 (5 bases). V was shortened by 3 bases and J by 5 bases, with 5 bases between the two germline ends. CDR1 and CDR2 (germline): SQVTM, ANQGSEA. This CDR3 region has 11 residues. The CDR3 sequence: CSVDRDNEQFF. The CDR3 bases are TGCAGCGTTGACAGGGACAATGAGCAGTTCTTC.

A remark on this clonotype: One end of the junction does not line up with germline, which may come from a read error. The CDR3 region has the DNA TGTCCCAGCAGCTCGGACGGACACAACACCGGGGAGCTGTTTTTT. This encodes CPSSSDGHNTGELFF. The rearrangement uses TRBV7-2 and TRBJ2-2, with D perhaps matching TRBD1 (5 bases). Germline assignment: CDR1 SGHTA and CDR2 FQGNSA. There are 15 residues in the CDR3.

This rearrangement joins TRBV5-1 to TRBJ2-5, with TRBD1 matching over 8 bases. The CDR3 is made up of 16 amino acids. Germline V CDR1 and CDR2: SGHRS, YFSETQ. V lost 4 bases to trimming and J lost 5 bases; unmatched junction nucleotides: 13. The CDR3 DNA reads TGCGCCAGCAGCCCTATAGGACAGGGCCTTCGGGAGACCCAGTACTTC. Amino acid sequence: CASSPIGQGLRETQYF.

This clonotype has more than one count but fewer than ten. This chain uses TRBV4-1 with TRBJ2-7, with 7 bases fitting TRBD1. Trimming removed 4 bases from V and 0 bases from J; junction bases left unmatched: 9. Germline values: CDR1 MGHRA, CDR2 YSYEKL. The CDR3 totals 16 residues. CDR3 sequence: CASSRLGGLGSYEQYF. CDR3 nucleotides: TGCGCCAGCAGCCGATTAGGGGGCTTGGGCTCCTACGAGCAGTACTTC.

This clonotype was counted between two and nine times. J is TRBJ2-5 and V is TRBV11-2; D possibly matches TRBD1 or TRBD2 (6 bases each). V gave up 6 bases and J gave up 1 base, with 12 bases separating them. CDR3 size: 14 residues. The germline CDR1 and CDR2 sequences are SGHAT and FQNNGV. The CDR3 region has the DNA TGTGCCAGCAGACTTACGGGGGCCCAAGAGACCCAGTACTTC. Amino acids: CASRLTGAQETQYF.

The gene calls are TRBV10-3 and TRBJ1-5, with D uncertain. V was trimmed by 3 bases and J by 4 bases, leaving 7 bases between them. Germline CDR1 and CDR2: ENHRY and SYGVKD. The length of the CDR3 is 13 residues. CDR3 amino acids: CAISDVVNQPQHF. DNA for the CDR3: TGTGCCATCAGTGATGTGGTGAATCAGCCCCAGCATTTT.

This clonotype was seen many times. The chain couples TRBV6-2 or TRBV6-3 to TRBJ2-2; D might be TRBD2 (6 bases). The CDR3 runs to 16 residues. Germline V gives CDR1 MNHEY, CDR2 SVGEGT. The V and J ends lost 2 bases and 6 bases respectively, with 16 bases between them. The CDR3 here is CASSYRVVGGAGELFF. For the CDR3, the DNA is TGTGCCAGCAGTTACCGTGTGGTCGGCGGGGCCGGGGAGCTGTTTTTT.

V is TRBV9 and J is TRBJ2-7; TRBD2 matches at 10 bases. V gave up 4 bases and J gave up 4 bases; unmatched junction bases: 23. In germline, CDR1 is SGDLS, CDR2 YYNGEE. There are 20 residues in the CDR3. CDR3 coding DNA: TGTGCCAGCAGCCCGTCTGGCCACAGAGGGACTAGCGTCGAAGTATACGAGCAGTACTTC. Its protein is CASSPSGHRGTSVEVYEQYF.

In this sample, this clonotype turned up a few times. The chain couples TRBV5-1 to TRBJ2-3; 7 bases match TRBD2. CDR1 and CDR2 from the germline V gene are SGHRS and YFSETQ. This CDR3 is built from 15 residues. After removal of 1 base from V and 3 bases from J, the junction contained 5 bases not matched to a gene. Here the CDR3 reads CASSLRLRETDTQYF. CDR3 coding DNA: TGCGCCAGCAGCTTGAGGCTGCGGGAGACAGATACGCAGTATTTT.

The rearrangement joins TRBV7-9 to TRBJ1-5; 8 nucleotides match TRBD1. In germline, CDR1 is SEHNR, CDR2 FQNEAQ (reference sequence). This CDR3 is 16 amino acids long. Losses at the gene ends were 1 base for V and 0 bases for J; bases not matched to a gene: 2. This CDR3 reads CASSLGGQASNQPQHF. CDR3 nucleotide sequence: TGTGCCAGCAGCTTAGGGGGACAGGCTAGCAATCAGCCCCAGCATTTT.

This sequence joins TRBV11-1 and TRBJ2-3; no clear D gene. The germline V gene has CDR1 SGHAT and CDR2 FQDESV (reference sequence). Trimming shortened V by 5 bases and J by 1 base, and 10 bases separated the two germline ends. The CDR3 consists of 14 residues. Written as DNA, the CDR3 is TGTGCCAGCAGCCCTAGGGTGGGCACAGATACGCAGTATTTT. Translated: CASSPRVGTDTQYF. The full variable domain, in which reference TRBV11-1 and TRBJ2-3 provide the parts outside the CDR3, is EAEVAQSPRYKITEKSQAVAFWCDPISGHATLYWYRQILGQGPELLVQFQDESVVDDSQLPKDRFSAERLKGVDSTLKIQPAELGDSAMYLCASSPRVGTDTQYFGPGTRLTVL.

This clonotype has at least ten counts. This chain links TRBV5-1 with TRBJ2-4, with TRBD1 as a possible D gene (6 bases). V lost 1 base, J lost 6 bases, and 11 bases lay in between. The CDR3 has 14 residues. The germline V gene has CDR1 SGHRS and CDR2 YFSETQ. In DNA, the CDR3 is TGCGCCAGCAGCTTGAACAGGGAGATAAACATTCAGTACTTC. Encoded protein: CASSLNREINIQYF.

This clonotype was counted at least ten times. The chain links TRBV12-3 or TRBV12-4 to TRBJ2-3; TRBD1 matches 7 bases. This CDR3 has 14 residues. With 6 bases clipped from V and 0 bases from J, the junction kept 3 bases outside the gene matches. The CDR3 sequence: CASSPGQSTDTQYF. In nucleotides, the CDR3 is TGTGCCAGCAGCCCGGGACAGAGCACAGATACGCAGTATTTT.

The rearrangement links TRBV20-1 to TRBJ2-3; 7 bases agree with TRBD2. The V segment lost 3 bases and the J segment 3 bases; nucleotides outside the gene matches: 9. Germline CDR1 and CDR2: DFQATT and SNEGSKA (reference sequence). The CDR3 totals 15 residues. The CDR3 bases are TGCAGTGCTAGCGGTCTAGCGGAGCGTACAGATACGCAGTATTTT. Its translation: CSASGLAERTDTQYF.

This clonotype was seen ten or more times. The gene calls are TRBV12-3 or TRBV12-4 and TRBJ2-7, with 8 nucleotides matching TRBD2. With 3 bases clipped from V and 6 bases from J, the junction kept 4 bases outside the gene matches. The CDR3 runs 13 residues. The CDR3 DNA is TGTGCCAGCAGTTTGAGCGGGGGCGGCGAGCAGTACTTC. Its translation is CASSLSGGGEQYF.

The rearrangement joins TRBV5-4 to TRBJ1-4, with D uncertain. The germline V gene has CDR1 SGHNT and CDR2 YYREEE (reference sequence). V lost 9 bases, J lost 8 bases, and 17 bases lay in between. The CDR3 contains 13 residues. CDR3 bases: TGTGCCACTACAGACACCGGCGAGGAAAAACTGTTTTTT. Protein sequence: CATTDTGEEKLFF.

This clonotype came up a few times. The gene calls are TRBV29-1 and TRBJ2-7; 7 nucleotides agree with TRBD1. This CDR3 is 15 amino acids long. Unmatched junction bases numbered 11, after V lost 3 bases and J lost 3 bases. The germline V gene has CDR1 SQVTM and CDR2 ANQGSEA. The CDR3 loop is CSVELPGDRDYEQYF. CDR3 nucleotides: TGCAGCGTTGAGCTTCCCGGGGACAGAGACTACGAGCAGTACTTC.